The 9 T cell receptor beta chains presented below share a single source sample, sequenced in a study of T-cell reconstitution after alpha-beta-depleted transplantation in children. Preparation of the TCRbeta library was carried out with unique molecular identifiers. In TCRdb, the PCR reads were re-called with MiXCR into one record per CDR3 protein. Among thousands of distinct CDR3 sequences, about a quarter were seen once, and the ten largest hold 28%. The input for sequencing was PBMCs, mostly from graft donor cells, taken 60 days after TCRalphabeta/CD19-depleted stem cell transplant. The receptors derive from a boy in the first two years of life who had a stem cell transplant for SCID, so the T cells may come from the graft donor.

This clonotype was counted at least ten times. The gene calls are TRBV20-1 and TRBJ2-3, with unresolved D. The CDR3 loop spans 12 amino acids. Trimming shortened V by 2 bases and J by 2 bases, and 5 bases separated the two germline ends. Looked up from germline, CDR1 is DFQATT and CDR2 is SNEGSKA (reference sequence). For the CDR3, the DNA is TGCAGTGCTAGAAGCACCACAGATACGCAGTATTTT. This translates into CSARSTTDTQYF.

This clonotype has at least ten counts. The chain employs TRBV10-1 and TRBJ1-4, with 12 positions matching TRBD1. Trimming removed 7 bases from V and 3 bases from J; junction bases left unmatched: 15. CDR1 WNHNN and CDR2 SYGVQD come from the germline V gene (reference sequence). The CDR3 runs to 19 residues. The CDR3 nucleotides read TGCGCCAGCAAGCTCAATGTGGGACAGGGGGCCTGGGCTAATGAAAAACTGTTTTTT. It yields the protein CASKLNVGQGAWANEKLFF.

This clonotype has at least ten counts. The chain recombines TRBV7-9 with TRBJ2-2, with D hard to call. The length of the CDR3 is 12 residues. The V and J ends lost 7 bases and 0 bases respectively, with 3 bases between them. Looked up from germline, CDR1 is SEHNR and CDR2 is FQNEAQ (reference sequence). The DNA of the CDR3 is TGTGCCAGCACGCCGAACACCGGGGAGCTGTTTTTT. Its protein is CASTPNTGELFF.

By sample share, this clonotype is medium-sized. The rearrangement joins TRBV7-2 to TRBJ1-1, with unresolved D. The length of the CDR3 is 13 residues. The germline V gene has CDR1 SGHTA and CDR2 FQGNSA. The germline V and J ends were trimmed by 3 bases and 3 bases, with 8 bases remaining between them. The CDR3 region is CASSFWRDTEAFF. The CDR3 DNA reads as TGTGCCAGCAGCTTCTGGAGGGACACTGAAGCTTTCTTT.

This clonotype was found many times. The chain recombines TRBV2 with TRBJ2-5; 14 nucleotides agree with TRBD2. Germline CDR1 is SNHLY and CDR2 is FYNNEI. The junction had 4 bases not matched to a gene; V was cut back by 5 bases and J by 2 bases. This CDR3 contains 16 residues. The CDR3 DNA reads TGTGCCAGCAGTCCCAGACTAGCGGGGGGGCAAGAGACCCAGTACTTC. Its protein product is CASSPRLAGGQETQYF.

This clonotype is medium-sized within its sample. This sequence joins TRBV28 and TRBJ2-4, with 7 bases matching TRBD2. CDR1 and CDR2 (germline): MDHEN, SYDVKM. The CDR3 covers 15 residues. J was trimmed by 3 bases and V by 5 bases; bases with no gene match: 7. The CDR3 DNA reads TGTGCCAGCAGTACCCGGGGGGACGGCAAAAACATTCAGTACTTC. Translation gives CASSTRGDGKNIQYF.

The CDR3 sequence is CSVEAPRESSYNEQFF. DNA of the CDR3: TGCAGCGTTGAAGCCCCGCGGGAGAGCTCCTACAATGAGCAGTTCTTC. The genes are TRBV29-1 and TRBJ2-1, with 7 positions matching TRBD2. The CDR3 extends over 16 amino acids. The germline gives CDR1 SQVTM, CDR2 ANQGSEA. The V and J ends lost 1 base and 0 bases, in that order; junction bases with no gene match: 6.

This clonotype was recorded at least ten times. This rearrangement joins TRBV7-2 to TRBJ2-5; 11 positions agree with TRBD2. The length of the CDR3 is 15 residues. V trimming: 4 bases; J trimming: 3 bases; junction bases outside the gene matches: 4. CDR1 is SGHTA and CDR2 is FQGNSA in the germline V gene. CDR3 DNA: TGTGCCAGCAGCTGGGAGGGACTAGCGGAAGAGACCCAGTACTTC. Protein: CASSWEGLAEETQYF. The whole variable domain, remainder taken from reference TRBV7-2 and TRBJ2-5, is GAGVSQSPSNKVTEKGKDVELRCDPISGHTALYWYRQSLGQGLEFLIYFQGNSAPDKSGLPSDRFSAERTGGSVSTLTIQRTQQEDSAVYLCASSWEGLAEETQYFGPGTRLLVL.

This clonotype was seen a handful of times. The chain employs TRBV6-5 and TRBJ2-2; 10 nucleotides agree with TRBD2. CDR1 and CDR2 (germline): MNHEY, SVGAGI. This CDR3 has 17 residues. V was clipped by 0 bases and J by 0 bases; unmatched bases: 1. The CDR3 DNA is TGTGCCAGCAGTTACTCCGGACTAGCGGCGAACACCGGGGAGCTGTTTTTT. Protein product: CASSYSGLAANTGELFF.